This TCR beta chain was sequenced in a study of human T cells and chemical hapten exposure. Study background: Sensitization used 2% DPC on around 2 cm by around 2 cm upper inner arm skin. Chiefly women, the patients showed alopecia areata, totalis or universalis.

The germline gives CDR1 LGHNA, CDR2 YNFKEQ. The CDR3 sequence is 13 residues long. Deletions cut 0 bases from V and 9 bases from J, with 11 bases between. Time point of the sample: patch test 1, 2 weeks after DPC sensitization. Treatment described: therapeutic diphenylcyclopropenone sensitization with weekly scalp DPC. Extraction yielded total RNA from whole blood (unfractionated). This clonotype was seen more than once but under ten times. The antigen is undetermined. Study-level findings and limits: Versus controls, significantly more large CDR3 similarity clusters arose from expanded TCRs.

TCRdb re-called the RACE reads with MiXCR, one entry per CDR3 protein. The table records 150,000 to 200,000 distinct CDR3 sequences, about 22% of them present only once. This receptor was identified in a woman between 45 and 65 years old with alopecia areata. Some clones in this sample may be carry-over from other donors' samples. The J gene is TRBJ1-1, the V gene TRBV4-2; D is unresolved. Sequencing was performed on whole blood, taken in connection with sensitization to the hapten diphenylcyclopropenone (DPC). The CDR3 DNA is TGTGCCAGCAGCCAAGATGGTTTCAACAAAGCTTTCTTT. Amino acids: CASSQDGFNKAFF.